The 17 T cell receptor beta chains listed next were all sequenced from one sample in a study of cytomegalovirus exposure and HLA in healthy donors (dated by TCRdb to 2015 to 2018). Receptors were amplified or captured by the immunoSEQ multiplex PCR assay. The immuneACCESS repertoire file appears here via TCRdb, limited to in-frame rearrangements. These files lack a portion of the clones; in checked studies, under half of the deficit traces to unresolved V genes, and the cause of the others is not known. This sample is represented by over 150,000 clones; roughly 91% of them were singletons. The top ten clonotypes cover around a tenth of the sample. Sequenced material: PBMCs. These receptor sequences come from a young woman in good health and CMV-seropositive.

The V gene is TRBV5-1, the J gene TRBJ1-1; D not certain. Germline V gives CDR1 SGHRS, CDR2 YFSETQ. With 5 bases removed from V and 6 bases from J, the gap between germline ends came to 17 bases. This CDR3 comprises 14 residues. CDR3 in DNA: TGCGCCAGCAGGGAGAGCGGTGGCCGGGCTGAAGCTTTCTTT. It specifies CASRESGGRAEAFF.

This clone has only a few counts. Written as DNA, the CDR3 is TGTGCCAGCTCACCAATCGGGAGGGGGGCTCTGTTCTTC. Amino acid sequence: CASSPIGRGALFF. The rearrangement links TRBV18 to TRBJ2-1, with 8 bases that match TRBD2. Per germline, CDR1 KGHSH and CDR2 LQKENI. The CDR3 has 13 residues. V trimming: 2 bases; J trimming: 15 bases; junction bases outside the gene matches: 9.

As to this clone: The sample holds other DNA sequences that translate to the same CDR3. V is TRBV2 and J is TRBJ2-3; D is unclear. CDR1 and CDR2 (germline): SNHLY, FYNNEI. This CDR3 has 11 residues. The V end was cut by 2 bases, the J end by 5 bases, with 2 bases between. The CDR3 DNA reads as TGTGCCAGCAGTGAACGAGATACGCAGTATTTT. It codes for CASSERDTQYF.

This chain links TRBV27 with TRBJ2-7; D gene unclear. V lost 3 bases and J 1 base, leaving 7 bases between the germline ends. In germline, CDR1 is MNHEY, CDR2 SMNVEV (reference sequence). The CDR3 extends over 13 amino acids. In DNA, the CDR3 is TGTGCCAGCAGTTTCTACCCATCCTACGAGCAGTACTTC. As protein: CASSFYPSYEQYF.

This chain joins TRBV6-5 and TRBJ2-1; TRBD2 aligns across 11 bases. CDR1 MNHEY and CDR2 SVGAGI come from the germline V gene. The CDR3 contains 16 residues. Trimming at V came to 0 bases and at J to 3 bases, leaving 1 base not matched to a gene. In DNA form, the CDR3 reads TGTGCCAGCAGTTACTCCGGGACTAGCGGCTACAATGAGCAGTTCTTC. Protein product: CASSYSGTSGYNEQFF.

The chain links TRBV19 to TRBJ2-4, with a possible D match to TRBD1 (6 bases). With 9 bases removed from V and 9 bases from J, the gap between germline ends came to 15 bases. This CDR3 is 12 amino acids long. The germline V gene has CDR1 LNHDA and CDR2 SQIVND (reference sequence). CDR3 sequence: CASSTGSRIQYF. The CDR3 region has the DNA TGTGCCAGCTCAACAGGGTCGCGCATTCAGTACTTC.

The chain has TRBV6-6 and TRBJ1-4; TRBD1 agrees at 7 bases. With V trimmed by 2 bases and J by 4 bases, 4 bases remained unmatched. The CDR3 has 15 residues. Germline values: CDR1 MNHNY, CDR2 SVGAGI (reference sequence). The CDR3 bases are TGTGCCAGCAGTTACCCCGGGACAGATAATGAAAAACTGTTTTTT. It is translated as CASSYPGTDNEKLFF.

The chain couples TRBV29-1 to TRBJ1-4; D call uncertain. The CDR3 contains 13 residues. Germline assignment: CDR1 SQVTM and CDR2 ANQGSEA. Trimming took 4 bases from V and 5 from J, leaving 11 bases between them. The CDR3 nucleotides read TGCAGCGTTGTGGCTACAGAAAATGAAAAACTGTTTTTT. This translates into CSVVATENEKLFF. Full variable domain (rest looked up from reference TRBV29-1 and TRBJ1-4): SAVISQKPSRDICQRGTSLTIQCQVDSQVTMMFWYRQQPGQSLTLIATANQGSEATYESGFVIDKFPISRPNLTFSTLTVSNMSPEDSSIYLCSVVATENEKLFFGSGTQLSVL.

The chain is built from TRBV5-1 and TRBJ1-1; no clear D gene. This CDR3 has 11 residues. Germline loops: CDR1 SGHRS, CDR2 YFSETQ. Trimming shortened V by 5 bases and J by 3 bases, and 5 bases separated the two germline ends. The chain's CDR3 is CASREDTEAFF. The CDR3 nucleotides read TGCGCCAGCAGGGAGGACACTGAAGCTTTCTTT.

V and J are TRBV6-6 and TRBJ2-7; the match to TRBD2 covers 13 bases. Trimming removed 6 bases from V and 7 bases from J; junction bases left unmatched: 9. CDR1 and CDR2 (germline): MNHNY, SVGAGI (reference sequence). The CDR3 runs to 15 residues. CDR3 sequence (DNA): TGTGCCAGCAGCAGCGGGACTAGCGGGACTGGAGAGCAGTACTTC. This sequence encodes CASSSGTSGTGEQYF.

The genes are TRBV2 and TRBJ2-2; D not certain. CDR1 SNHLY and CDR2 FYNNEI come from the germline V gene. This CDR3 is built from 12 residues. V gave up 5 bases and J gave up 2 bases, with 3 bases separating them. In DNA form, the CDR3 reads TGTGCCAGCAGTCCAAACACCGGGGAGCTGTTTTTT. Translating it yields CASSPNTGELFF.

The gene calls are TRBV4-1 and TRBJ2-7, with TRBD1 matching 11 bases. The V gene's germline CDR1 is MGHRA and CDR2 YSYEKL. J lost 5 bases, V lost 4 bases, and 7 bases had no gene match. The CDR3 has 15 residues. The chain's CDR3 is CASSPWTGGMNEQYF. The CDR3 DNA is TGCGCCAGCAGCCCTTGGACAGGGGGCATGAACGAGCAGTACTTC.

The chain combines TRBV18 with TRBJ1-1, with 7 bases lining up with TRBD1. CDR3 length: 14 amino acids. Germline CDR1 is KGHSH and CDR2 is LQKENI. The junction had 5 bases not matched to a gene; V was cut back by 2 bases and J by 5 bases. CDR3 nucleotides: TGTGCCAGCTCACCAGACAGGGTGATAACTGAAGCTTTCTTT. It encodes CASSPDRVITEAFF.

V is TRBV9 and J is TRBJ2-3; D is unclear. From germline, CDR1 is SGDLS and CDR2 YYNGEE. With 0 bases removed from V and 0 bases from J, the gap between germline ends came to 8 bases. The CDR3 loop spans 15 amino acids. The CDR3 bases are TGTGCCAGCAGCGTAGGCACGACTAGCACAGATACGCAGTATTTT. Its translation: CASSVGTTSTDTQYF.

This clone was recorded a few times. The V and J genes are TRBV7-2 and TRBJ2-7; 10 bases are shared with TRBD2. CDR3 length equals 15 residues. V was pared by 3 bases and J by 4 bases, with 6 bases of the junction left unmatched. The germline V gene encodes CDR1 SGHTA and CDR2 FQGNSA. The CDR3 nucleotides read TGTGCCAGCAGCTTGTGGACTAGCGGAGGGTACGAGCAGTACTTC. Amino acid sequence: CASSLWTSGGYEQYF. Full variable domain (outside the CDR3, taken from reference TRBV7-2 and TRBJ2-7): GAGVSQSPSNKVTEKGKDVELRCDPISGHTALYWYRQSLGQGLEFLIYFQGNSAPDKSGLPSDRFSAERTGGSVSTLTIQRTQQEDSAVYLCASSLWTSGGYEQYFGPGTRLTVT.

The chain recombines TRBV5-1 with TRBJ2-3; 8 positions match TRBD2. The CDR3 covers 16 residues. The trim removed 3 bases at V and 2 bases at J, leaving 8 bases unmatched. Per the germline V gene, CDR1 is SGHRS and CDR2 is YFSETQ. The CDR3 protein is CASSWAGGLVTDTQYF. DNA for the CDR3: TGCGCCAGCAGCTGGGCGGGGGGACTAGTCACAGATACGCAGTATTTT.

The V gene is TRBV11-2, the J gene TRBJ2-3, with 10 positions matching TRBD2. Trimming cost V 6 bases and J 0 bases; bases outside gene matches: 0. CDR1 is SGHAT, CDR2 FQNNGV, per germline. This CDR3 is 14 amino acids long. The CDR3 loop reads CASRLAGSTDTQYF. The CDR3 bases are TGTGCCAGCAGACTAGCGGGGAGCACAGATACGCAGTATTTT.